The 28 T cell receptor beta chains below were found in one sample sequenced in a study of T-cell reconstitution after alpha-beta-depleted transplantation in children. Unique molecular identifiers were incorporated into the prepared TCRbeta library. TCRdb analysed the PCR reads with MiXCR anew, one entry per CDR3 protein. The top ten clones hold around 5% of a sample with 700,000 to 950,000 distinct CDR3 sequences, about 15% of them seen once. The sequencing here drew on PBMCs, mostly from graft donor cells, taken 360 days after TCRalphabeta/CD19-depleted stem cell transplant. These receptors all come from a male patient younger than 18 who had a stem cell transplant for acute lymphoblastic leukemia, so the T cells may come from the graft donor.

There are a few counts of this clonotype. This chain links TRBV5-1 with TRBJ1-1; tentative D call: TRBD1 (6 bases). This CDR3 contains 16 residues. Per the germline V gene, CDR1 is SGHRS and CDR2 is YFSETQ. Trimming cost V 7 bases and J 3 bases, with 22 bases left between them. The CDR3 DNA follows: TGCGCCAGCGCGCCAGGGGCCCGAGGTCCACACACTGAAGCTTTCTTT. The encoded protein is CASAPGARGPHTEAFF.

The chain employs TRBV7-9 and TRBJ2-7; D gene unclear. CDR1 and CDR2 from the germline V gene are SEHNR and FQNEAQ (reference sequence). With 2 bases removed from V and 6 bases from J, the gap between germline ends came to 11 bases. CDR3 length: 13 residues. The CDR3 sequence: CASSLRAVVEQYF. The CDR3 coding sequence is TGTGCCAGCAGCTTAAGGGCGGTCGTCGAGCAGTACTTC.

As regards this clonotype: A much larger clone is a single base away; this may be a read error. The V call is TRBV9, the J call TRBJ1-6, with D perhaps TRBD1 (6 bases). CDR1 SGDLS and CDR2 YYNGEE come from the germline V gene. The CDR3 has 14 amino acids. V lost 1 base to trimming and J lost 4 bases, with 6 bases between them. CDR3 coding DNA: TGTGCCAGCAGCGTAAGGGGGTATAATTCACCCCTCCACTTT. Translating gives CASSVRGYNSPLHF.

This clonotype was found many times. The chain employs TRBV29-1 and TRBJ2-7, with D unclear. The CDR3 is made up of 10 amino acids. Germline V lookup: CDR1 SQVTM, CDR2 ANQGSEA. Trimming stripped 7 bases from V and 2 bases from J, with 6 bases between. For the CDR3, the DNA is TGCAGCGCCGGAACCTACGAGCAGTACTTC. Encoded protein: CSAGTYEQYF.

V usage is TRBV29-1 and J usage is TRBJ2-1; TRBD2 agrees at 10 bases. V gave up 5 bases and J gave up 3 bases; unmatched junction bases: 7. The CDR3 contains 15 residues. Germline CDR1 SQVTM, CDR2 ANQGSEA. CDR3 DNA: TGCAGCGTTACCCGGACTAGCGGATTCTACAATGAGCAGTTCTTC. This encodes CSVTRTSGFYNEQFF.

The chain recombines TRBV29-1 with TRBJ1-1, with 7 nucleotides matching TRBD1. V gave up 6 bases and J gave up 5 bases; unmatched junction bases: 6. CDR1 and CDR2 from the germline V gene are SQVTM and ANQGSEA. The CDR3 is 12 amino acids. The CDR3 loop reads CSVKQGRTEAFF. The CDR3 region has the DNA TGCAGCGTCAAACAGGGGAGGACTGAAGCTTTCTTT.

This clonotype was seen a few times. The CDR3 coding sequence is TGCAGCGTTGTGAGGGGAGTGGGCACCGGGGAGCTGTTTTTT. It translates to CSVVRGVGTGELFF. The chain recombines TRBV29-1 with TRBJ2-2; D may correspond to TRBD1 or TRBD2 (5 bases each). The ends were cut back, 4 bases at V and 4 bases at J, with 13 bases in the middle. The CDR3 totals 14 residues. Germline V gene data show CDR1 as SQVTM and CDR2 as ANQGSEA.

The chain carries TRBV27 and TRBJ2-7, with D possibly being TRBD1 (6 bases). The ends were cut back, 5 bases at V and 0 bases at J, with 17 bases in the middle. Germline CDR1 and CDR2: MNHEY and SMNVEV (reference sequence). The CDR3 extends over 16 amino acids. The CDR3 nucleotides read TGTGCCAGCAGTCCTATTGGGGGCATAAGCTCCTACGAGCAGTACTTC. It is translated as CASSPIGGISSYEQYF.

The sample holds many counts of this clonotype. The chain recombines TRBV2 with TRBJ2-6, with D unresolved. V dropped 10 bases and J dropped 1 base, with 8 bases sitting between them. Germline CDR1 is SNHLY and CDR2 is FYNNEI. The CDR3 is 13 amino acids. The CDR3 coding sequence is TGTGCCACCCTCTATTCTGGGGCCAACGTCCTGACTTTC. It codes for CATLYSGANVLTF.

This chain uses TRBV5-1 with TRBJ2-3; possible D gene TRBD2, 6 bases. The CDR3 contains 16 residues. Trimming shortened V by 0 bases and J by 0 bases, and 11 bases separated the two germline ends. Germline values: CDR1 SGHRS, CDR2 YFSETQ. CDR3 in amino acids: CASSLEGSGSTDTQYF. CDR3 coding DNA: TGCGCCAGCAGCTTGGAAGGTAGCGGAAGCACAGATACGCAGTATTTT.

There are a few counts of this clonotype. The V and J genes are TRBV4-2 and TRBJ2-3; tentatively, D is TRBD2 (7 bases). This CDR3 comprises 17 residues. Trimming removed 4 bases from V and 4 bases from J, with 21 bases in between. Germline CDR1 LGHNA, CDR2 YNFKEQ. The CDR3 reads CASSPLSGGGGADTQYF. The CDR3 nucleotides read TGTGCCAGCAGCCCCCTCTCCGGAGGGGGGGGAGCAGATACGCAGTATTTT.

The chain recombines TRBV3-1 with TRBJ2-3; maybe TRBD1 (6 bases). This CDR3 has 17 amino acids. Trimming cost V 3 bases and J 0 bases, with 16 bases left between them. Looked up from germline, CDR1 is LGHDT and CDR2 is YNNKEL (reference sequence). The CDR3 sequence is CASSHLSGTRSTDTQYF. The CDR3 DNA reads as TGTGCCAGCAGCCACCTCTCTGGGACAAGAAGCACAGATACGCAGTATTTT.

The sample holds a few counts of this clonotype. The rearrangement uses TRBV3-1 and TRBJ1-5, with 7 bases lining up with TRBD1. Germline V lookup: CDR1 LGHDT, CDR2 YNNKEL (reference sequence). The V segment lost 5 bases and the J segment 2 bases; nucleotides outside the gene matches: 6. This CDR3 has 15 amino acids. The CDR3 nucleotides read TGTGCCAGCAGCTCAGGGGGAGCGGGCAATCAGCCCCAGCATTTT. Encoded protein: CASSSGGAGNQPQHF.

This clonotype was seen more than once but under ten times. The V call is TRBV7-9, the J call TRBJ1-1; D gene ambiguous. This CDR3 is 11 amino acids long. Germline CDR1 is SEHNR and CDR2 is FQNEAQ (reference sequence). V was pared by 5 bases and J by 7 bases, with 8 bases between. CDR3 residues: CASSGVGEAFF. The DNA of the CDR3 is TGTGCCAGCAGCGGAGTGGGTGAAGCTTTCTTT.

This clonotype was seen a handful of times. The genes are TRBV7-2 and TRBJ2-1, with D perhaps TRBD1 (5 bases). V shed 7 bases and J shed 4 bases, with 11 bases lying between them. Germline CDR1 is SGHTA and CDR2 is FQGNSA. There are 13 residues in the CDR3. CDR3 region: CASTLSGYNEQFF. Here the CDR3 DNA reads TGTGCCAGCACCCTTTCAGGGTACAATGAGCAGTTCTTC.

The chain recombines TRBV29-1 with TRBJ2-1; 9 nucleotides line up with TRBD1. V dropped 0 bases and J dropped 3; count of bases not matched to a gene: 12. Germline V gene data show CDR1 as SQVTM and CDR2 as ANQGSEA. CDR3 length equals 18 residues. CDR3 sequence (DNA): TGCAGCGTTGAAGATTCGATCCTCCCGACAGGGGGCTACAATGAGCAGTTCTTC. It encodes CSVEDSILPTGGYNEQFF.

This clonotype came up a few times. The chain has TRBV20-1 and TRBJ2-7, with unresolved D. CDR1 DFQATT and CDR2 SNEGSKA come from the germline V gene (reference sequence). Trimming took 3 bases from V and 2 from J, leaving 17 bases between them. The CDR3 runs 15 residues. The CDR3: CSARNPRSLTYEQYF. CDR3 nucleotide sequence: TGCAGTGCTAGGAACCCTCGGAGCCTCACCTACGAGCAGTACTTC.

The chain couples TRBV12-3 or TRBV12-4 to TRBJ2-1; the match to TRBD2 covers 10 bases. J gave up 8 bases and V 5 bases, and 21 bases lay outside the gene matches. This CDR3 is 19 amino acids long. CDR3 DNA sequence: TGTGCCAGCAGTCCTCTGTATGGTCTAGCGGGAGCCTCAGGGGATGAGCAGTTCTTC. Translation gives CASSPLYGLAGASGDEQFF.

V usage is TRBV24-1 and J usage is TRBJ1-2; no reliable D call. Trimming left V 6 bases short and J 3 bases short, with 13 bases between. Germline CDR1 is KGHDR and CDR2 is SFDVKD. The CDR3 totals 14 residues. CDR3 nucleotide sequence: TGTGCCACCAGTTCCACAGCAGTAGACTATGGCTACACCTTC. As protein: CATSSTAVDYGYTF.

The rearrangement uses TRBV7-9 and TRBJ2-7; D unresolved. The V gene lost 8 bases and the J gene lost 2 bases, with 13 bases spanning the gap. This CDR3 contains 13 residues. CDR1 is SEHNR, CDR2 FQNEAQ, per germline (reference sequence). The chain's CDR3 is CASLKEQPYEQYF. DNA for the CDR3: TGTGCCAGCTTGAAAGAACAGCCCTACGAGCAGTACTTC.

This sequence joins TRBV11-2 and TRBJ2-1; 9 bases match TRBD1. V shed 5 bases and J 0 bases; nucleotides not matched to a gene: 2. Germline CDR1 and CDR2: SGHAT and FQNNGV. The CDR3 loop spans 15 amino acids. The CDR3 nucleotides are TGTGCCAGCAGCAAGGGACAGGGCTCCTACAATGAGCAGTTCTTC. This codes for CASSKGQGSYNEQFF.

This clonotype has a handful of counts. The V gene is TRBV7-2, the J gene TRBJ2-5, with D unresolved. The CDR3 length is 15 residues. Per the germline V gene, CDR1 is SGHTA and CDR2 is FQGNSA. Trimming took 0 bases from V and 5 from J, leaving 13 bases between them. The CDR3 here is CASSLASAAVETQYF. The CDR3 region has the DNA TGTGCCAGCAGCTTAGCTTCGGCGGCAGTGGAGACCCAGTACTTC.

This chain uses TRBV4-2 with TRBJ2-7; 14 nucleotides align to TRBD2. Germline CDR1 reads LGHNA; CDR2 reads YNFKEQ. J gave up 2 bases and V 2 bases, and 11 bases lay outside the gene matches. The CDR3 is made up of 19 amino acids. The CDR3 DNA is TGTGCCAGCAGCCAATTCGGGACTAGCGGGAGAAGTCGCGCCTACGAGCAGTACTTC. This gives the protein CASSQFGTSGRSRAYEQYF.

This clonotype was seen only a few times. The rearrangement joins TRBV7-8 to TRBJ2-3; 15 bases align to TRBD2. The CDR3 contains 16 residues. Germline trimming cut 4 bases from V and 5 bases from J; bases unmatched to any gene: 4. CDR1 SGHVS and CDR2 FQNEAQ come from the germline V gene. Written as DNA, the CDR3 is TGTGCCAGCAGCTCCCTGGGACTAGCGGGAGGAGATACGCAGTATTTT. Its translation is CASSSLGLAGGDTQYF.

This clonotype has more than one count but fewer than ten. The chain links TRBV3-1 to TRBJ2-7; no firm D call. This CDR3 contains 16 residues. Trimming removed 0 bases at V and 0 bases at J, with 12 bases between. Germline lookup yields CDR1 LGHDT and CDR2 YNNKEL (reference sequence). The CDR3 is CASSQDGRPVSYEQYF. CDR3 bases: TGTGCCAGCAGCCAAGATGGGCGGCCTGTCTCCTACGAGCAGTACTTC.

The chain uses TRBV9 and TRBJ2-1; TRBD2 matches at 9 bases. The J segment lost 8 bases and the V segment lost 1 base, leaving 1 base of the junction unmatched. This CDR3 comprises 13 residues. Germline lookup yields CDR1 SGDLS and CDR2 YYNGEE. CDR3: CASSVSGRHEQFF. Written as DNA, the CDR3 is TGTGCCAGCAGCGTAAGCGGGAGGCATGAGCAGTTCTTC.

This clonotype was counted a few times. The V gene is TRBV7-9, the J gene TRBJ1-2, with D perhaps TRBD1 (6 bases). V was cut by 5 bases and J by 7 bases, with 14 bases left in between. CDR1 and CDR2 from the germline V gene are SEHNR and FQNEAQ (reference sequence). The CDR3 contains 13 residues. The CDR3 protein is CASSPARGLGYTF. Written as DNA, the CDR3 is TGTGCCAGCAGCCCGGCTCGGGGGCTTGGCTACACCTTC.

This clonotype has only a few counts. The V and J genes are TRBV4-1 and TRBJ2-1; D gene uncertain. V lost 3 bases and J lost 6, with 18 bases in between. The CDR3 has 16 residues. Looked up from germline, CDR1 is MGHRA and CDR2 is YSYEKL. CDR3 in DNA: TGCGCCAGCAGCCATTTGGGATGGGGTTTGGGCAATGAGCAGTTCTTC. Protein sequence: CASSHLGWGLGNEQFF.